This T cell receptor (beta chain) was recorded in a study of tumor and adjacent non-tumor tissue in lung cancer. As for the study in general: Approximately 4 million productive TCRbeta reads were obtained per sample on average. General study points: Patients with more diverse tumor TCRs had worse survival. TCR diversity was significantly greater in tumor than normal lung tissue.

Three rounds of nested PCR, following a modified ARM-PCR protocol, produced the TCRbeta library. TCRdb re-called the multiplex PCR reads with MiXCR, one entry per CDR3 protein. Found here are around 40,000 distinct CDR3 sequences, approximately 57% of them singletons; the top ten hold 45% to 50%. This clonotype has ten or more counts. Its target is unknown. No cell sorting was done before RNA was extracted from the tissue. This non-tumor lung sample came from over 3 cm beyond the tumor edge. Trimming took off 2 bases at V and 2 bases at J, with 11 bases between the two ends. Germline CDR1 reads SGHRS; CDR2 reads YFSETQ. The CDR3 is 14 residues long.

This chain links TRBV5-1 with TRBJ2-7; D gene ambiguous. The receptor was isolated from a man aged 50-59 years with non-small cell lung cancer. Sample: distant non-tumor lung tissue. The CDR3 nucleotides are TGCGCCAGCAGCTTCGTCTACCCGACCTACGAGCAGTACTTC. Translation gives CASSFVYPTYEQYF.